Detailed here is one T cell receptor (beta chain). Its binding antigen is unknown. The record has no base qualities; no much larger clone is one base away. These data originate in a study of control samples from healthy donors and cancer patients (dated by TCRdb to the early 2020s). The library was generated by the immunoSEQ multiplex PCR assay. In its TCRdb copy, this immuneACCESS table keeps in-frame sequences only and misses some clones. Where compared with another copy, unresolved V genes explain less than half of these, and the others have no known cause. This sample lists 150,000 to 200,000 clones; 94% were detected once. 1.2% to 1.5% of the sample belongs to the ten largest clones. The junction carries 11 bases between V and J, which are trimmed by 0 bases and 8 bases respectively. The CDR1 and CDR2 encoded by the germline V gene are MNHEY and SVGAGI. CDR3 length: 15 amino acids, cysteine to phenylalanine. Here the CDR3 DNA is all that survives: 45 bases in frame from base 1.

The sequence joins TRBV6-5 to TRBJ1-6; no confident D gene assignment can be made. The origin of this receptor is a young woman in good health. Source material: blood. The CDR3 amino acid sequence is: CASSYSIQRDSPLHF. In nucleotides, the sequence is TGTGCCAGCAGTTACTCCATACAGCGGGATTCACCCCTCCACTTT.